The clone carrying this TCR beta chain has ten or more counts. Antigen: not known. Trimming left V 5 bases short and J 1 base short, with 14 bases between. The germline V gene has CDR1 SGHAT and CDR2 FQNNGV. This CDR3 has 15 residues. This sample was included in a study of read filtering for tumor transcriptome and immune sequencing. Across the whole study: DNase treatment preceded whole-transcriptome library preparation. Per sample, TCR-region reads ranged about 4.05 to 10.27 million by IR-seq, roughly 80 to 1273 by RNA-seq. Notes on the study in general: Approximately 80% of IR-seq clonotypes had one read, totaling around 3.3% of reads; RNA-seq: about 70% and 40%.

The library was built from about 400 ng RNA with molecular barcoded adaptors for alpha/delta and beta/gamma chains. TCRdb analysed the reads with MiXCR anew, one entry per CDR3 protein. This repertoire shows more than 30,000 distinct CDR3 sequences, around 13% found once; its top ten account for roughly 18%. The chain joins TRBV11-2 to TRBJ2-5; weak D call: TRBD2 (5 bases). The source material was a population of CD138-negative cells sorted from bone marrow. The TCR sequence derives from a donor at least 40 years old with multiple myeloma. The CDR3 region is CASSPGLALQETQYF. The CDR3, as DNA: TGTGCCAGCAGCCCGGGCCTAGCTCTCCAAGAGACCCAGTACTTC.